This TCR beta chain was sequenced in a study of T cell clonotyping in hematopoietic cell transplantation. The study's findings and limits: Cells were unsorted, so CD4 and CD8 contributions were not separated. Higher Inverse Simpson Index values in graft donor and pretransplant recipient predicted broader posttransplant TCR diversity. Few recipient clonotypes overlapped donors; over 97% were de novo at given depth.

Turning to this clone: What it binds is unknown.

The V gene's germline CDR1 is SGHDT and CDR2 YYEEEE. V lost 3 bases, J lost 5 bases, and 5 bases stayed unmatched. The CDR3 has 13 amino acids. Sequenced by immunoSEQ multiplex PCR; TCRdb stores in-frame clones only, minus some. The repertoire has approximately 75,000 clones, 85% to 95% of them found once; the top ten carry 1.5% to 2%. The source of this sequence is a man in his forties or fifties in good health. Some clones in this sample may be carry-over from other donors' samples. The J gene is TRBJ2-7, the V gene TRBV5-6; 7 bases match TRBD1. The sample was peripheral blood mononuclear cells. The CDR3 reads CASSYGTVNEQYF. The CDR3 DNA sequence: TGTGCCAGCAGCTACGGGACAGTCAACGAGCAGTACTTC. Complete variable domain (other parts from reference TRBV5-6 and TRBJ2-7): DAGVTQSPTHLIKTRGQQVTLRCSPKSGHDTVSWYQQALGQGPQFIFQYYEEEERQRGNFPDRFSGHQFPNYSSELNVNALLLGDSALYLCASSYGTVNEQYFGPGTRLTVT.